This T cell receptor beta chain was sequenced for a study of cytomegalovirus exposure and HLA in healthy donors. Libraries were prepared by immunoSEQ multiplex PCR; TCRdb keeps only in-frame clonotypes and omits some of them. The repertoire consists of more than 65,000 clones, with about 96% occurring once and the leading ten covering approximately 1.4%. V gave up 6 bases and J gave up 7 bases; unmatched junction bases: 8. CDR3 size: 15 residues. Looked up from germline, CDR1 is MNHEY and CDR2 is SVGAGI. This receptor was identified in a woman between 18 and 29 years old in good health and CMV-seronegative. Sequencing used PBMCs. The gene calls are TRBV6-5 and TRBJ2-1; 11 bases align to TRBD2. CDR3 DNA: TGTGCCAGCAGGTTACTAGCGGGAGTTGTAAATGAGCAGTTCTTC. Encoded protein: CASRLLAGVVNEQFF.